This note documents a single T cell receptor (beta chain) sequence. Individually, cDNA molecules had unique molecular identifiers attached to them. MiXCR, run by TCRdb on the 5' RACE reads, gives a single entry per CDR3 protein. The sample has fewer than 55,000 distinct CDR3 sequences, under 9.5% seen once. The record originates from a study of early T cells in non-severe SARS-CoV-2 infection. Study-wide context: Sequencing was performed on bulk RNA from unsorted whole blood, leaving chains unpaired.

V was shortened by 0 bases and J by 7 bases, with 10 bases between the two germline ends. Germline loops: CDR1 MDHEN, CDR2 SYDVKM. The CDR3 extends over 15 amino acids. The sample was whole blood. The chain carries TRBV28 and TRBJ1-6; D gene uncertain. This TCR was sampled from an adult who was a healthcare worker with PCR-confirmed SARS-CoV-2 infection or an uninfected control (not recorded which). CDR3 nucleotides: TGTGCCAGCAGTTTATGGTCCCCAAGGAATTCACCCCTCCACTTT. This sequence encodes CASSLWSPRNSPLHF.